This T cell receptor beta chain was sequenced during a study of blood T cell repertoires in COVID-19. Across the study: There were acute and convalescent COVID-19 samples, and they came from the United States, Italy and Spain. T cells, B-cell-depleted T cells, or PBMCs supplied cDNA or gDNA.

TCRdb's table, derived via immunoSEQ multiplex PCR, lists solely in-frame clones and lacks some. Seen here are about 72,000 clones, 85% to 90% observed once, and the top ten hold roughly 10%. V lost 4 bases and J lost 4; bases outside the gene matches: 8. Germline CDR1 SGHRS, CDR2 YFSETQ. This CDR3 has 15 residues. The J gene is TRBJ1-1, the V gene TRBV5-1; TRBD1 aligns across 9 bases. Sequencing was performed on peripheral blood. The origin of this receptor is a man aged 65-85 years with active or convalescent COVID-19. CDR3 sequence (DNA): TGCGCCAGCAGCCCAGGGACAGGGTTAGGCACTGAAGCTTTCTTT. The encoded protein is CASSPGTGLGTEAFF.